This T cell receptor beta chain was captured in a study of blood T cell repertoires in COVID-19. In the source study's methods: Amplification with reference gene primers provided the estimates of nucleated cell counts. TCRdb's table, derived via immunoSEQ multiplex PCR, lists solely in-frame clones and lacks some. V and J calls and clone size are copied from that table; D and trimming were computed from the DNA. The sample lists some 250,000 clones; 80% to 90% were seen once. CDR1 is SGHNT and CDR2 is YENEEA in the germline V gene. V shed 5 bases, J shed 5 bases, and the junction held 20 bases outside the gene matches. The CDR3 extends over 20 amino acids.

Sequenced input: peripheral blood. The sequence came from a man aged 40-50 years with active or convalescent COVID-19. The gene calls are TRBV11-3 and TRBJ2-2, with 10 bases fitting TRBD2. CDR3 sequence (DNA): TGTGCCAGCAGCCGCCGCAGGCATCGAGTAGCGGGGGGTGGAACCGGGGAGCTGTTTTTT. Protein sequence: CASSRRRHRVAGGGTGELFF. Full variable domain (outside the CDR3, taken from reference TRBV11-3 and TRBJ2-2): EAGVVQSPRYKIIEKKQPVAFWCNPISGHNTLYWYLQNLGQGPELLIRYENEEAVDDSQLPKDRFSAERLKGVDSTLKIQPAELGDSAVYLCASSRRRHRVAGGGTGELFFGEGSRLTVL.